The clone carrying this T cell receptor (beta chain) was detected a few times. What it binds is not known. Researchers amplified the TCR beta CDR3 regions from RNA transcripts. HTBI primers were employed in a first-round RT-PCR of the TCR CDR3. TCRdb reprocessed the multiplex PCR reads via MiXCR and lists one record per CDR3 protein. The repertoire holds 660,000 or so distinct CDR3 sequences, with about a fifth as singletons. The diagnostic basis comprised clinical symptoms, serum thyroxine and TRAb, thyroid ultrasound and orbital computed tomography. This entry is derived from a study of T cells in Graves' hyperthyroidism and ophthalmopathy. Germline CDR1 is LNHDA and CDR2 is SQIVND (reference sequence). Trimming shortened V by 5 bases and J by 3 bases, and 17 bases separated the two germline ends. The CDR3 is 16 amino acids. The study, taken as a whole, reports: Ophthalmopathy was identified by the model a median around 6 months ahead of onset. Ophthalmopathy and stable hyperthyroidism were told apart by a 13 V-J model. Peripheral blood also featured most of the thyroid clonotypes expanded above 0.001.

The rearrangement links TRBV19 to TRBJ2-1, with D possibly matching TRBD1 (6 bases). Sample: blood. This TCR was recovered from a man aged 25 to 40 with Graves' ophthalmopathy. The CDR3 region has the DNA TGTGCCAGTAGTCCCCTCGGGATAGGGGGCTACAATGAGCAGTTCTTC. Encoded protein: CASSPLGIGGYNEQFF.